Listed below are T cell receptor beta chains from one sample, sequenced in a study of regulatory T cells in long-lasting Graves disease. TCRdb analysed the multiplex PCR reads with MiXCR anew, one entry per CDR3 protein. The sample lists 400,000 to 450,000 distinct CDR3 sequences, about 15% occurring once. This sample was shared with a second study, whose subject was T cells in Graves' hyperthyroidism and ophthalmopathy.

The sample was peripheral blood mononuclear cells (PBMCs), taken at new diagnosis, from a patient treated with antithyroid drugs. Receptors originate from a woman in her twenties or thirties with Graves disease. Both conserved end residues are part of each CDR3. Fields, in order: D gene, V gene, J gene, clone size, CDR3 protein, CDR3 DNA. A D gene is named only where the DNA matches it firmly. Size is omitted from some rows. Given values are once, few, many or a class for expanded clones.

d_gene: -
v_gene: TRBV5-8
j_gene: TRBJ2-1
abundance: many
CDR3aa: CASSFEPLLGHQFF
CDR3nt: TGTGCCAGCAGCTTCGAACCATTACTGGGGCACCAGTTCTTC

d_gene: TRBD1
v_gene: TRBV14
j_gene: TRBJ2-7
abundance: many
CDR3aa: CASSPDRGSGYEQYF
CDR3nt: TGTGCCAGCAGCCCAGACAGGGGGTCAGGTTACGAGCAGTACTTC

d_gene: TRBD1
v_gene: TRBV3-1
j_gene: TRBJ2-5
abundance: many
CDR3aa: CASSQARPGTGGETQYF
CDR3nt: TGTGCCAGCAGCCAAGCGCGACCCGGGACAGGAGGAGAGACCCAGTACTTC

d_gene: -
v_gene: TRBV11-2
j_gene: TRBJ1-1
abundance: many
CDR3aa: CASSSRDLNTEAFF
CDR3nt: TGTGCCAGCAGCTCTCGGGACTTAAACACTGAAGCTTTCTTT

d_gene: -
v_gene: TRBV15
j_gene: TRBJ1-1
abundance: -
CDR3aa: CATSTIDGEAFF
CDR3nt: TGTGCCACCAGCACTATTGACGGTGAAGCTTTCTTT

d_gene: -
v_gene: TRBV9
j_gene: TRBJ2-1
abundance: once
CDR3aa: CASSVVAGRLQFF
CDR3nt: TGTGCCAGCAGCGTAGTGGCGGGGCGTCTGCAGTTCTTC

d_gene: -
v_gene: TRBV12-3/TRBV12-4
j_gene: TRBJ2-7
abundance: many
CDR3aa: CASSLKEEHEQYF
CDR3nt: TGTGCCAGCAGTTTAAAAGAGGAGCACGAGCAGTACTTC

d_gene: TRBD1
v_gene: TRBV10-2
j_gene: TRBJ1-1
abundance: many
CDR3aa: CASRGQGAFTEAFF
CDR3nt: TGCGCCAGCAGGGGACAGGGGGCCTTCACTGAAGCTTTCTTT

d_gene: TRBD2
v_gene: TRBV11-2
j_gene: TRBJ2-1
abundance: many
CDR3aa: CASSSYPGREGAWQFF
CDR3nt: TGTGCCAGCAGCTCCTACCCCGGGCGGGAGGGGGCCTGGCAGTTCTTC

d_gene: -
v_gene: TRBV7-2
j_gene: TRBJ2-5
abundance: many
CDR3aa: CASSPNGPRWETQYF
CDR3nt: TGTGCCAGCAGCCCTAACGGACCCCGGTGGGAGACCCAGTACTTC

d_gene: -
v_gene: TRBV20-1
j_gene: TRBJ2-1
abundance: many
CDR3aa: CSVLSSATNEQFF
CDR3nt: TGCAGTGTATTATCTAGTGCGACCAATGAGCAGTTCTTC

d_gene: -
v_gene: TRBV20-1
j_gene: TRBJ2-5
abundance: many
CDR3aa: CSARDLVEGETQYF
CDR3nt: TGCAGTGCTAGGGACCTAGTGGAAGGGGAGACCCAGTACTTC

d_gene: -
v_gene: TRBV29-1
j_gene: TRBJ2-1
abundance: many
CDR3aa: CSVPRGDEQFF
CDR3nt: TGCAGCGTACCGAGGGGAGATGAGCAGTTCTTC

d_gene: -
v_gene: TRBV6-1
j_gene: TRBJ1-2
abundance: many
CDR3aa: CASSQGQVFYGYTF
CDR3nt: TGTGCCAGCAGCCAAGGGCAGGTTTTCTATGGCTACACCTTC